This is a list of T cell receptor beta chains from one sample in a study of T cell clonotyping in hematopoietic cell transplantation. Libraries were prepared by immunoSEQ multiplex PCR; TCRdb keeps only in-frame clonotypes and omits some of them. The profile shows 9,500 to 12,000 clones, about nine tenths of them singletons. The input for sequencing was PBMCs, taken 180 days after allogeneic stem cell transplant. The receptors come from a male patient aged 55-69 years who had an allogeneic stem cell transplant from an unrelated donor, so the T cells may come from the graft donor. Some clones in this sample may be carry-over from other donors' samples. CDR3s include the opening cysteine and the closing phenylalanine or tryptophan. Each record gives: J gene, D gene, clone size, V gene, CDR3 protein, CDR3 DNA. The D gene is left open where the match is weak. Expanded clones get a size class; other rows say once, few or many, or leave the size out.

TRBJ1-5 | TRBD1 | . | TRBV4-2 | CASSQDRYGTGVNQPQHF | TGTGCCAGCAGCCAAGATAGGTATGGGACAGGGGTGAATCAGCCCCAGCATTTT
TRBJ2-1 | . | . | TRBV4-2 | CASSQDTGSEQFF | TGTGCCAGCAGCCAGGACACAGGTAGTGAGCAGTTCTTC
TRBJ1-1 | . | . | TRBV7-2 | CASSPRTEAFF | TGTGCCAGCAGCCCTAGGACTGAAGCTTTCTTT
TRBJ2-2 | TRBD2 | . | TRBV9 | CASSAAGTNTGELFF | TGTGCCAGCAGCGCAGCGGGGACGAACACCGGGGAGCTGTTTTTT
TRBJ2-1 | . | . | TRBV7-2 | CASSSGTHNEQFF | TGTGCCAGCAGCTCCGGGACCCACAATGAGCAGTTCTTC
TRBJ2-5 | . | . | TRBV10-3 | CAISASRGDLLETQYF | TGTGCCATCAGTGCCAGCAGGGGCGATTTACTGGAGACCCAGTACTTC
TRBJ2-7 | TRBD1 | . | TRBV30 | CAWSRTRTGTYEQYF | TGTGCCTGGAGTCGCACGCGGACAGGGACCTACGAGCAGTACTTC
TRBJ2-2 | TRBD1 | . | TRBV7-3 | CASSLMTGANAGELFF | TGTGCCAGCAGCTTAATGACAGGGGCGAATGCCGGGGAGCTGTTTTTT
TRBJ2-7 | . | . | TRBV25-1 | CASSESGLGVHEQYF | TGTGCCAGCAGTGAATCGGGCCTAGGGGTCCACGAGCAGTACTTC
TRBJ2-7 | TRBD2 | . | TRBV11-2 | CASSSYRGLAYEQYF | TGTGCCAGCAGCTCTTACCGAGGACTAGCATACGAGCAGTACTTC
TRBJ2-5 | TRBD2 | . | TRBV7-9 | CASSSTVGRAPQETQYF | TGTGCCAGCAGCTCTACAGTTGGGAGGGCACCACAAGAGACCCAGTACTTC
TRBJ1-1 | TRBD1 | few | TRBV6-5 | CASSYSLQGVTEAFF | TGTGCCAGCAGTTACTCTCTACAGGGGGTGACTGAAGCTTTCTTT
TRBJ2-3 | . | . | TRBV6-6 | CASSRPYNTQYF | TGTGCCAGCAGCCGACCGTATAATACGCAGTATTTT
TRBJ1-2 | TRBD1 | . | TRBV4-3 | CASSQEPGQGGRGYTF | TGCGCCAGCAGCCAAGAACCAGGACAGGGAGGTCGGGGCTACACCTTC
TRBJ2-7 | . | . | TRBV5-6 | CASSFGQASYEQYF | TGTGCCAGCAGCTTCGGCCAGGCCTCCTACGAGCAGTACTTC
TRBJ2-5 | . | . | TRBV6-5 | CASSPGETQYF | TGTGCCAGCAGCCCCGGAGAGACCCAGTACTTC
TRBJ2-3 | . | medium-sized | TRBV4-3 | CASSQGSPDTQYF | TGCGCCAGCAGCCAAGGCTCACCAGATACGCAGTATTTT
TRBJ1-5 | . | once | TRBV9 | CASSVGPSNQPQHF | TGTGCCAGCAGCGTAGGGCCTAGCAATCAGCCCCAGCATTTT
TRBJ1-1 | . | . | TRBV11-2 | CASSANNGALNTEAFF | TGTGCCAGCAGCGCAAATAATGGGGCCCTGAACACTGAAGCTTTCTTT
TRBJ2-1 | TRBD2 | . | TRBV13 | CASSLAGGYNEQFF | TGTGCCAGCAGCTTAGCGGGGGGGTACAATGAGCAGTTCTTC
TRBJ1-6 | TRBD1 | . | TRBV7-9 | CASSLTGTDNSPLHF | TGTGCCAGCAGCCTTACGGGGACAGATAATTCACCCCTCCACTTT
TRBJ1-2 | . | . | TRBV6-1 | CASSESLSPRGNYGYTF | TGTGCCAGCAGTGAATCGTTATCGCCTCGAGGTAACTATGGCTACACCTTC
TRBJ1-4 | . | . | TRBV7-8 | CASSESPRDVSEKLFF | TGTGCCAGCAGCGAAAGTCCCAGGGATGTAAGTGAAAAACTGTTTTTT
TRBJ1-1 | . | . | TRBV29-1 | CSASNSWKAFF | TGCAGCGCATCAAATTCGTGGAAAGCTTTCTTT
TRBJ1-5 | . | . | TRBV7-2 | CASSLGVNQPQHF | TGTGCCAGCAGCTTAGGGGTCAATCAGCCCCAGCATTTT
TRBJ1-4 | . | . | TRBV7-7 | CASSRTAWDEKLFF | TGTGCTAGCAGCCGGACAGCTTGGGATGAAAAACTGTTTTTT